These 32 T cell receptor beta chains were all obtained from the same sample, sequenced in a study of blood T cell repertoires in COVID-19 (dated by TCRdb to the early 2020s). The library was built by means of the immunoSEQ multiplex PCR assay. TCRdb holds this immuneACCESS table with in-frame rearrangements only. Some clones are missing; in checked studies, unresolved V genes explain under half, and the rest has no known cause. The sample table shows about 110,000 clones, and 84% are seen once. About 7.3% of the sample is held by the ten biggest clonotypes. The sample consisted of peripheral blood. The receptor set was obtained from a woman in her thirties or forties with acute or convalescent COVID-19.

The V and J genes are TRBV30 and TRBJ1-5; perhaps TRBD1 as D (6 bases). The CDR3 is 17 amino acids. Looked up from germline, CDR1 is GTSNPN and CDR2 is SVGIG (reference sequence). Trimming cost V 1 base and J 5 bases, with 21 bases left between them. The CDR3: CAWSERRTALDHQPQHF. The CDR3 DNA is TGTGCCTGGAGTGAGAGACGGACAGCGCTGGATCATCAGCCCCAGCATTTT.

This clone has just one count. The chain couples TRBV6-5 to TRBJ1-5; TRBD1 might be the D (6 bases). This CDR3 region has 13 residues. V lost 6 bases, J lost 3 bases, and 9 bases lay in between. From germline, CDR1 is MNHEY and CDR2 SVGAGI. CDR3 sequence (DNA): TGTGCCAGCAGATGGGACAACAATCAGCCCCAGCATTTT. As protein: CASRWDNNQPQHF.

The rearrangement joins TRBV12-5 to TRBJ2-7; TRBD1 agrees at 9 bases. Losses at the gene ends were 2 bases for V and 5 bases for J; bases not matched to a gene: 4. The CDR3 consists of 14 residues. CDR1 LGHNT and CDR2 FRNRAP come from the germline V gene. CDR3 loop: CASGLRTGENEQYF. In nucleotides, the CDR3 is TGTGCTAGTGGTTTGAGGACAGGGGAAAACGAGCAGTACTTC.

This clone showed up just once. The chain joins TRBV6-5 to TRBJ2-7, with D possibly matching TRBD2 (5 bases). Deletions cut 0 bases from V and 0 bases from J, with 9 bases between. This CDR3 is 15 amino acids long. Germline-derived CDR1 and CDR2 are MNHEY and SVGAGI. CDR3: CASSYSTGDSYEQYF. The CDR3 DNA reads TGTGCCAGCAGTTACTCGACCGGGGACTCCTACGAGCAGTACTTC.

The chain employs TRBV2 and TRBJ1-4, with 7 nucleotides matching TRBD1. The trim removed 3 bases at V and 2 bases at J, leaving 3 bases unmatched. The CDR3 covers 15 residues. The germline gives CDR1 SNHLY, CDR2 FYNNEI. The CDR3 region has the DNA TGTGCCAGCAGTGAGCAGGGACAGACTAATGAAAAACTGTTTTTT. It specifies CASSEQGQTNEKLFF.

This clone appeared once. The V gene is TRBV4-1, the J gene TRBJ1-1, with D possibly TRBD1 on 5 matching bases. Germline V lookup: CDR1 MGHRA, CDR2 YSYEKL. The CDR3 loop spans 14 amino acids. Trimming shortened V by 0 bases and J by 10 bases, and 15 bases separated the two germline ends. In DNA, the CDR3 is TGCGCCAGCAGCCAAGATCAGAGCTATCAGGGAGCTTTCTTT. Translated: CASSQDQSYQGAFF.

The V call is TRBV3-1 (or the pseudogene TRBV3-2), the J call TRBJ1-2, with D perhaps TRBD1 (6 bases). This CDR3 has 15 amino acids. CDR1 and CDR2 from the germline V gene are LGHDT and YNNKEL (reference sequence). V was clipped by 0 bases and J by 4 bases, with 12 bases between them. In DNA form, the CDR3 reads TGTGCCAGCAGCCAAGATCCAACAGGGATCTATGGCTACACCTTC. As protein: CASSQDPTGIYGYTF.

The chain joins TRBV6-5 to TRBJ1-3; the D gene is possibly TRBD1 (5 bases). There are 14 residues in the CDR3. Germline V gene sequence: CDR1 MNHEY, CDR2 SVGAGI. V lost 2 bases and J lost 4, with 9 bases in between. The CDR3 loop reads CASSYMRGGNTIYF. The CDR3 nucleotides read TGTGCCAGCAGTTACATGCGGGGGGGAAACACCATATATTTT.

The rearrangement joins TRBV30 to TRBJ1-2; D call uncertain. CDR3 size: 13 residues. V was clipped by 1 base and J by 2 bases, with 8 bases between them. Germline V gives CDR1 GTSNPN, CDR2 SVGIG (reference sequence). The CDR3 here is CAWSGRANYGYTF. CDR3 nucleotide sequence: TGTGCCTGGAGTGGGCGGGCAAACTATGGCTACACCTTC.

The V gene is TRBV5-1, the J gene TRBJ2-2, with no clear D. This CDR3 region has 15 residues. The germline V and J ends were trimmed by 2 bases and 0 bases, with 8 bases remaining between them. Germline V CDR1 and CDR2: SGHRS, YFSETQ. In nucleotides, the CDR3 is TGCGCCAGCAGCTTCTTCGGAGCGAACACCGGGGAGCTGTTTTTT. Translating it yields CASSFFGANTGELFF.

The chain joins TRBV11-2 to TRBJ2-2; D is possibly TRBD1 (6 bases). The V end was cut by 5 bases, the J end by 1 base, with 14 bases between. The CDR3 runs to 16 residues. Germline CDR1 reads SGHAT; CDR2 reads FQNNGV. DNA for the CDR3: TGTGCCAGCAGCCTACTTGGACAGAAGAACACCGGGGAGCTGTTTTTT. Amino acids: CASSLLGQKNTGELFF.

The chain links TRBV15 to TRBJ2-1; TRBD2 might be the D (6 bases). Germline lookup yields CDR1 LNHNV and CDR2 YYDKDF (reference sequence). V lost 5 bases to trimming and J lost 3 bases, with 8 bases between them. The CDR3 is 13 amino acids. The CDR3 spells CATSGGIYNEQFF. The CDR3 DNA is TGTGCCACCAGCGGGGGGATCTACAATGAGCAGTTCTTC. The variable domain in full, completed from reference TRBV15 and TRBJ2-1, reads DAMVIQNPRYQVTQFGKPVTLSCSQTLNHNVMYWYQQKSSQAPKLLFHYYDKDFNNEADTPDNFQSRRPNTSFCFLDIRSPGLGDTAMYLCATSGGIYNEQFFGPGTRLTVL.

This chain joins TRBV7-2 and TRBJ1-2; 9 nucleotides line up with TRBD1. Germline V gives CDR1 SGHTA, CDR2 FQGNSA. V shed 5 bases and J 13 bases; nucleotides not matched to a gene: 11. The CDR3 length is 13 residues. In DNA, the CDR3 is TGTGCCAGCAGCAGCGAACCAATGACAGGGGGCACCTTC. The encoded protein is CASSSEPMTGGTF.

This clone was detected a few times. The chain couples TRBV9 to TRBJ1-5; no clear D gene. Germline CDR1 and CDR2: SGDLS and YYNGEE. This CDR3 region has 15 residues. Trimming cost V 0 bases and J 0 bases, with 7 bases left between them. The CDR3 sequence: CASSVGGDSNQPQHF. The DNA for the CDR3 is TGTGCCAGCAGCGTAGGCGGGGATAGCAATCAGCCCCAGCATTTT.

The rearrangement links TRBV3-1 (or the pseudogene TRBV3-2) to TRBJ2-7; D is uncertain. The CDR3 spans 14 residues. The ends were cut back, 1 base at V and 3 bases at J, with 10 bases in the middle. In germline, CDR1 is LGHDT, CDR2 YNNKEL (reference sequence). The CDR3 region is CASSQGGPGYEQYF. In DNA, the CDR3 is TGTGCCAGCAGCCAAGGAGGCCCGGGCTACGAGCAGTACTTC.

This clone came up a few times. The chain combines TRBV7-2 with TRBJ2-7, with a tentative D call TRBD2 (6 bases). The CDR3 runs to 14 residues. Trimming removed 5 bases at V and 12 bases at J, with 23 bases between. Looked up from germline, CDR1 is SGHTA and CDR2 is FQGNSA. This CDR3 reads CASSPQAGYYGAYF. CDR3 nucleotides: TGTGCCAGCAGCCCCCAGGCGGGGTACTACGGTGCGTACTTC. Full variable domain (missing parts from reference TRBV7-2 and TRBJ2-7): GAGVSQSPSNKVTEKGKDVELRCDPISGHTALYWYRQSLGQGLEFLIYFQGNSAPDKSGLPSDRFSAERTGGSVSTLTIQRTQQEDSAVYLCASSPQAGYYGAYFGPGTRLTVT.

V is TRBV5-1 and J is TRBJ2-1; D is perhaps TRBD1 (5 bases). Trimming removed 1 base at V and 4 bases at J, with 12 bases between. The germline V gene has CDR1 SGHRS and CDR2 YFSETQ. This CDR3 has 15 amino acids. CDR3 coding DNA: TGCGCCAGCAGCTTGACTCCCGCAGGGTACAATGAGCAGTTCTTC. Translated, it gives CASSLTPAGYNEQFF.

This chain uses TRBV4-1 with TRBJ1-4; 12 positions agree with TRBD1. The germline V gene has CDR1 MGHRA and CDR2 YSYEKL. The CDR3 length is 17 residues. V dropped 1 base and J dropped 7; count of bases not matched to a gene: 7. The CDR3 nucleotides are TGCGCCAGCAGCCAAGCCCGGGGGGGACAGGGGGCTGAAAAACTGTTTTTT. This sequence encodes CASSQARGGQGAEKLFF.

This sequence joins TRBV3-1 (or the pseudogene TRBV3-2) and TRBJ1-3; TRBD1 aligns across 7 bases. The CDR3 has 16 residues. V lost 3 bases and J lost 1; bases outside the gene matches: 6. Germline V CDR1 and CDR2: LGHDT, YNNKEL (reference sequence). The CDR3 is CASSHLTGQSGNTIYF. CDR3 DNA: TGTGCCAGCAGCCACTTGACAGGGCAATCTGGAAACACCATATATTTT.

V is TRBV6-6 and J is TRBJ1-1; 8 nucleotides line up with TRBD1. The germline gives CDR1 MNHNY, CDR2 SVGAGI (reference sequence). Trimming cost V 6 bases and J 2 bases; bases outside gene matches: 2. The CDR3 sequence is 13 residues long. CDR3 amino acids: CASRDRVNTEAFF. The CDR3 coding sequence is TGTGCCAGCAGGGACAGGGTTAACACTGAAGCTTTCTTT.

V and J are TRBV19 and TRBJ2-1; 7 bases fit TRBD1. From germline, CDR1 is LNHDA and CDR2 SQIVND (reference sequence). The V segment lost 5 bases and the J segment 8 bases; nucleotides outside the gene matches: 12. This CDR3 comprises 15 residues. The CDR3 DNA is TGTGCCAGTAGTGCACCGACAGGGTTGAGCGATGAGCAGTTCTTC. This translates into CASSAPTGLSDEQFF.

The rearrangement joins TRBV7-9 to TRBJ1-3, with D maybe TRBD1 (6 bases). CDR1 SEHNR and CDR2 FQNEAQ come from the germline V gene (reference sequence). The CDR3 totals 17 residues. Deletions cut 5 bases from V and 0 bases from J, with 17 bases between. The CDR3 here is CASSRHGGRDSGNTIYF. CDR3 DNA sequence: TGTGCCAGCAGCCGCCATGGGGGCCGCGACTCTGGAAACACCATATATTTT.

V gene TRBV10-2 combines with J gene TRBJ1-5, with D possibly being TRBD1 (6 bases). The CDR3 has 13 residues. Trimming shortened V by 6 bases and J by 7 bases, and 13 bases separated the two germline ends. Germline V gene sequence: CDR1 WSHSY, CDR2 SAAADI. Written as DNA, the CDR3 is TGCGCCAGCAGCAAACAGGGAGAACAGCCCCAGCATTTT. Its protein product is CASSKQGEQPQHF.

A note on this clone: Relative to the germline gene, one junction end is altered; a read error may explain this. The gene calls are TRBV6-1 and TRBJ1-2; 7 bases map to TRBD1. The CDR3 extends over 15 amino acids. Per the germline V gene, CDR1 is MNHNS and CDR2 is SASEGT. CDR3 DNA sequence: TGTGCCAGCAGGGAAGGTCCGGGACAGAACTATGGCTACACCTTC. This sequence encodes CASREGPGQNYGYTF.

The chain uses TRBV18 and TRBJ1-2; D call uncertain. The germline V gene encodes CDR1 KGHSH and CDR2 LQKENI. Trimming cost V 3 bases and J 7 bases, with 15 bases left between them. The CDR3 spans 14 residues. The CDR3 loop is CASSPLQKEGGYTF. As DNA, the CDR3 is TGTGCCAGCTCACCCCTTCAGAAAGAGGGTGGCTACACCTTC.

The chain employs TRBV19 and TRBJ2-2; D is perhaps TRBD2 (7 bases). This CDR3 spans 17 amino acids. Germline V CDR1 and CDR2: LNHDA, SQIVND (reference sequence). V was shortened by 1 base and J by 5 bases, with 17 bases between the two germline ends. CDR3 bases: TGTGCCAGTAGTATAGGCGGGGGCGGACGGACGACCGGGGAGCTGTTTTTT. It translates to CASSIGGGGRTTGELFF.

V gene TRBV19 combines with J gene TRBJ2-1; 8 bases are a match to TRBD1. Trimming cost V 6 bases and J 4 bases; bases outside gene matches: 5. CDR1 and CDR2 (germline): LNHDA, SQIVND (reference sequence). The CDR3 loop spans 14 amino acids. The CDR3 DNA is TGTGCCAGTAGGCACAGGGACAGGTACAATGAGCAGTTCTTC. Translation: CASRHRDRYNEQFF.

This clone is a singleton in its sample. The rearrangement uses TRBV7-3 and TRBJ2-1; possible D gene TRBD1, 6 bases. With 6 bases removed from V and 6 bases from J, the gap between germline ends came to 18 bases. The CDR3 is 15 amino acids. The germline gives CDR1 SGHTA, CDR2 FQGTGA. The CDR3 loop is CASSERAGALNEQFF. In nucleotides, the CDR3 is TGTGCCAGCAGTGAGAGGGCAGGGGCCCTCAATGAGCAGTTCTTC. Combining the CDR3 with reference TRBV7-3 and TRBJ2-1 gives the whole variable domain GAGVSQTPSNKVTEKGKYVELRCDPISGHTALYWYRQSLGQGPEFLIYFQGTGAADDSGLPNDRFFAVRPEGSVSTLKIQRTERGDSAVYLCASSERAGALNEQFFGPGTRLTVL.

The chain recombines TRBV19 with TRBJ1-1, with D perhaps matching TRBD1 (5 bases). Trimming left V 1 base short and J 1 base short, with 10 bases between. There are 15 residues in the CDR3. Per germline, CDR1 LNHDA and CDR2 SQIVND (reference sequence). The CDR3 is CASSIGQKQNTEAFF. For the CDR3, the DNA is TGTGCCAGTAGTATAGGACAGAAGCAGAACACTGAAGCTTTCTTT.

The chain combines TRBV2 with TRBJ2-5; TRBD1 matches at 10 bases. Germline CDR1 reads SNHLY; CDR2 reads FYNNEI. V shed 3 bases, J shed 6 bases, and the junction held 7 bases outside the gene matches. CDR3 length equals 15 residues. CDR3: CASSDGTGAQQTQYF. The CDR3 nucleotides are TGTGCCAGCAGTGACGGGACAGGGGCTCAACAGACCCAGTACTTC. The full variable domain, completed using reference TRBV2 and TRBJ2-5, is EPEVTQTPSHQVTQMGQEVILRCVPISNHLYFYWYRQILGQKVEFLVSFYNNEISEKSEIFDDQFSVERPDGSNFTLKIRSTKLEDSAMYFCASSDGTGAQQTQYFGPGTRLLVL.

J is TRBJ2-1 and V is TRBV30; weak D call: TRBD1 (5 bases). From germline, CDR1 is GTSNPN and CDR2 SVGIG (reference sequence). This CDR3 spans 14 amino acids. The V end lost 3 bases, the J end lost 2 bases, and 11 bases lay between the germline ends. The CDR3 is CAWSIGVPYNEQFF. The CDR3 bases are TGTGCCTGGAGCATAGGGGTGCCCTACAATGAGCAGTTCTTC.

This clone was picked up one time. This chain joins TRBV2 and TRBJ1-1; 10 bases agree with TRBD1. Losses at the gene ends were 8 bases for V and 3 bases for J; bases not matched to a gene: 27. The CDR3 totals 21 residues. CDR1 is SNHLY and CDR2 is FYNNEI in the germline V gene. The CDR3 region is CASGMGWYVRDRGEIDTEAFF. DNA of the CDR3: TGTGCCAGCGGTATGGGGTGGTACGTGCGGGACAGGGGTGAAATTGACACTGAAGCTTTCTTT.